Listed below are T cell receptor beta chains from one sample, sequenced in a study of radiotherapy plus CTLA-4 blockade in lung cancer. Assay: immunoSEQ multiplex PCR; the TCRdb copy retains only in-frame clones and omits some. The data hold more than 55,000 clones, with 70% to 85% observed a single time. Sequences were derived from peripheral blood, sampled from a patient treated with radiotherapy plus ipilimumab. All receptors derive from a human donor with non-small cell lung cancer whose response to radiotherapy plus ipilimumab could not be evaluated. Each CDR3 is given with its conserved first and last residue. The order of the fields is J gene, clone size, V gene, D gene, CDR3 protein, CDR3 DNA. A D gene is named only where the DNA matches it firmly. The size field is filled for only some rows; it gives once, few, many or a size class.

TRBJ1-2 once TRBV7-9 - CASSPLEPRLNYGYTF TGTGCCAGCAGCCCCCTCGAGCCACGTTTGAACTATGGCTACACCTTC
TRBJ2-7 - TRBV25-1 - CASSEYLEGNYEQYF TGTGCCAGCAGTGAATATTTGGAGGGGAACTACGAGCAGTACTTC
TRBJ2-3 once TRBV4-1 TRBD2 CASSQGGLAAKQYF TGCGCCAGCAGCCAAGGCGGACTAGCCGCAAAGCAGTATTTT
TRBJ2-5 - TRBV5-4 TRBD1 CASSGTVQETQYF TGTGCCAGCAGCGGGACAGTTCAAGAGACCCAGTACTTC
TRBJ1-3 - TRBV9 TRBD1 CASSVGTGWGVSGNTIYF TGTGCCAGCAGCGTAGGGACAGGTTGGGGTGTATCTGGAAACACCATATATTTT
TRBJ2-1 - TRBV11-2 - CASSLAGNEQFF TGTGCCAGCAGCTTAGCGGGCAATGAGCAGTTCTTC
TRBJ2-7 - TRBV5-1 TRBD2 CASSLAGDPWYEQYF TGCGCCAGCAGCCTTGCGGGGGACCCCTGGTACGAGCAGTACTTC
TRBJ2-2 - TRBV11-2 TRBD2 CASSLLKIAGAPGELFF TGTGCCAGCAGCTTACTTAAAATAGCGGGGGCTCCCGGGGAGCTGTTTTTT
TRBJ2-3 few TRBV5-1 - CASSFRGPSTDTQYF TGCGCCAGCAGCTTTAGAGGGCCTAGCACAGATACGCAGTATTTT
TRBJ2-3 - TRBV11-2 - CASSLRMRGLADTQYF TGTGCCAGCAGCTTACGTATGCGGGGGCTCGCAGATACGCAGTATTTT
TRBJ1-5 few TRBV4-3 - CASSLVPNQPQHF TGCGCCAGCAGCTTAGTTCCCAATCAGCCCCAGCATTTT
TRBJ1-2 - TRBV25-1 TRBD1 CASSVQDRAYGYTF TGTGCCAGCAGTGTACAGGACAGGGCCTATGGCTACACCTTC
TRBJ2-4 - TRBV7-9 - CASSLGAGAKNIQYF TGTGCCAGCAGCTTAGGGGCGGGGGCCAAAAACATTCAGTACTTC
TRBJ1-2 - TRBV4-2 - CASSQEEGNYGYTF TGTGCCAGCAGCCAAGAAGAGGGTAACTATGGCTACACCTTC
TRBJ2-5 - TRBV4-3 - CASSQDQAETQYF TGCGCCAGCAGCCAAGATCAGGCGGAGACCCAGTACTTC
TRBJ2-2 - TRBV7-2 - CASSPYTGELFF TGTGCCAGCAGCCCGTACACCGGGGAGCTGTTTTTT
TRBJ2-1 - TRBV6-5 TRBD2 CASSSLGEGQNEQFF TGTGCCAGCAGTTCCTTGGGGGAGGGCCAGAATGAGCAGTTCTTC
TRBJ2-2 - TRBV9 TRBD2 CASQTSGGTGELFF TGTGCCAGTCAGACTAGCGGGGGGACCGGGGAGCTGTTTTTT
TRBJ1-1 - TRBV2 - CASSIGQNTEAFF TGTGCCAGCAGTATCGGACAGAACACTGAAGCTTTCTTT
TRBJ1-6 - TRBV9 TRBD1 CASSSGQGVSPLHF TGTGCCAGCAGCTCGGGACAGGGAGTTTCACCCCTCCACTTT
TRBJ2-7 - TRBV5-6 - CASSLSVGPNEQYF TGTGCCAGCAGCCTCAGTGTGGGGCCCAACGAGCAGTACTTC
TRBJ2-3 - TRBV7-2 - CASSWQARSTDTQYF TGTGCCAGCAGCTGGCAAGCGAGGAGCACAGATACGCAGTATTTT
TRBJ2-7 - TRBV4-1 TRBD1 CASSQGQGAITYEQYF TGCGCCAGCAGCCAGGGACAGGGGGCGATCACCTACGAGCAGTACTTC
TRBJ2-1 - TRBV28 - CASRPSGNEQFF TGTGCCAGCAGACCGAGTGGTAATGAGCAGTTCTTC
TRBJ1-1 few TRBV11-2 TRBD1 CASSLDNRGLNTEAFF TGTGCCAGCAGCTTAGACAACAGGGGGCTTAACACTGAAGCTTTCTTT
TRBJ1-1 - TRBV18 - CASSPRLTGNPEAFF TGTGCCAGCTCACCACGACTTACAGGCAACCCTGAAGCTTTCTTT
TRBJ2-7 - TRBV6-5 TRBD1 CASSYVHRGLYEQYF TGTGCCAGCAGTTACGTACACAGGGGGCTCTACGAGCAGTACTTC
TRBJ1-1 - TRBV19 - CASAAGANTEAFF TGTGCCAGCGCGGCAGGGGCGAACACTGAAGCTTTCTTT
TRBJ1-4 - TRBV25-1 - CASSRGATNEKLFF TGTGCCAGCAGTCGGGGAGCGACTAATGAAAAACTGTTTTTT
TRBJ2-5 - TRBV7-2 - CASSFLVEETQYF TGTGCCAGCAGCTTTTTAGTGGAAGAGACCCAGTACTTC
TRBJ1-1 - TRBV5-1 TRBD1 CASSFGGGTVEAFF TGCGCCAGCAGCTTTGGGGGTGGGACAGTTGAAGCTTTCTTT